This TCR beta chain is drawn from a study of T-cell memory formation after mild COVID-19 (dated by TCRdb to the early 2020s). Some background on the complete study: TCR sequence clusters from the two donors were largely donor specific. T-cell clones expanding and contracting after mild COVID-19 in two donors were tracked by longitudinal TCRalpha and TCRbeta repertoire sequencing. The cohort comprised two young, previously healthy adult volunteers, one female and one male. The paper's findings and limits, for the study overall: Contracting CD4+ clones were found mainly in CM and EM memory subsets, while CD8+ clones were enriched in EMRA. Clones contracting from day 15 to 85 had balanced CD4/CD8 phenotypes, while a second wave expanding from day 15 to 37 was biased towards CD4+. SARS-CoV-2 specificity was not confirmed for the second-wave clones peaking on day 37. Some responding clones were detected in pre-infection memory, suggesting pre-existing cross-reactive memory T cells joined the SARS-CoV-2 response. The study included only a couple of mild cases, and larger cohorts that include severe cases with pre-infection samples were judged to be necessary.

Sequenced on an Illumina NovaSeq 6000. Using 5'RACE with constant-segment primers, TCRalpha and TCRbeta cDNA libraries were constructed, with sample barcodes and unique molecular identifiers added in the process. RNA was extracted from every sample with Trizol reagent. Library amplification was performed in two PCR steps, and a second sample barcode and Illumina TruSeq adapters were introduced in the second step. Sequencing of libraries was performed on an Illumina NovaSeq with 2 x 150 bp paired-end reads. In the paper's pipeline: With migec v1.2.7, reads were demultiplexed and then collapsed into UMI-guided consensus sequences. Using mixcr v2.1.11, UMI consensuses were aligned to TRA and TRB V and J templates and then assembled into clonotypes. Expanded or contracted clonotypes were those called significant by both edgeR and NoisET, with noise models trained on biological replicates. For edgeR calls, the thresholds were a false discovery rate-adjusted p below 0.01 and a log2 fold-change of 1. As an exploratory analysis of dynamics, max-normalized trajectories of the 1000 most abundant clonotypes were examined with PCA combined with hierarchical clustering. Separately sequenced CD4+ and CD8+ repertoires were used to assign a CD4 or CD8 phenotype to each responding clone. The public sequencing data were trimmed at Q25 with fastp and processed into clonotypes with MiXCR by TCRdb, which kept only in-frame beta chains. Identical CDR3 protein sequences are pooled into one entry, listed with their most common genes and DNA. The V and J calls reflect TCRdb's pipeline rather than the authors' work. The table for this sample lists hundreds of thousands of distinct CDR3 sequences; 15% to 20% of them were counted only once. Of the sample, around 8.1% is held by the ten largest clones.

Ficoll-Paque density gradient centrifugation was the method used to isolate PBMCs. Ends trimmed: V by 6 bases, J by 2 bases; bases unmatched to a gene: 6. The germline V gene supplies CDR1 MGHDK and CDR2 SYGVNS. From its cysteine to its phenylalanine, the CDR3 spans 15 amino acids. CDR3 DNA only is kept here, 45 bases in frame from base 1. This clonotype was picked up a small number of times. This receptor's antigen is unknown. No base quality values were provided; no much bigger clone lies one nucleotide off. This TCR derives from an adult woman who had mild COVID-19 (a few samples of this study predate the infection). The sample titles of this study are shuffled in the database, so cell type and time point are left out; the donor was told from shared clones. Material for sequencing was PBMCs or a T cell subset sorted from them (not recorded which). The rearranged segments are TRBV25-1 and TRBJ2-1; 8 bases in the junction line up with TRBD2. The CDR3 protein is CASSEAGGAYNEQFF. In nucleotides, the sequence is TGTGCCAGCAGCGAGGCGGGGGGCGCCTACAATGAGCAGTTCTTC. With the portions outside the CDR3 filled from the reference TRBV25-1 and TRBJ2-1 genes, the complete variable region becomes EADIYQTPRYLVIGTGKKITLECSQTMGHDKMYWYQQDPGMELHLIHYSYGVNSTEKGDLSSESTVSRIRTEHFPLTLESARPSHTSQYLCASSEAGGAYNEQFFGPGTRLTVL.